The 27 T cell receptor beta chains given below trace back to one sample, sequenced in a study of Ad26.COV2.S vaccination and SARS-CoV-2 variants. Treatment denoted: some 19 received Ad26.COV2.S at low or high dose, single or two shots; a few received placebo; per-sample allocation not given. Day 63 after the first vaccine or placebo injection was the time point for sampling. The data were produced by immunoSEQ multiplex PCR, yet TCRdb's version contains in-frame clones alone and is incomplete. The sample shows roughly 510,000 clones, approximately 88% of them seen only once. The specimen was peripheral blood, collected in a trial of Ad26.COV2.S vaccine versus placebo. All receptors come from a person between 18 and 65 years old who received the Ad26.COV2.S COVID-19 vaccine or a placebo.

V usage is TRBV28 and J usage is TRBJ2-7; the D call may be TRBD1 or TRBD2 (5 bases each). V gave up 5 bases and J gave up 0 bases, with 11 bases separating them. Germline assignment: CDR1 MDHEN and CDR2 SYDVKM. CDR3 length equals 14 residues. The CDR3 is CASSTPGTSYEQYF. The CDR3, as DNA: TGTGCCAGCAGTACCCCCGGGACCTCCTACGAGCAGTACTTC.

This chain links TRBV6-5 with TRBJ2-2, with a tentative D call TRBD1 (5 bases). Germline values: CDR1 MNHEY, CDR2 SVGAGI. Trimming removed 2 bases from V and 5 bases from J, with 6 bases in between. The CDR3 length is 13 residues. The CDR3 DNA reads as TGTGCCAGCAGTTACGGGGCTACCGGGGAGCTGTTTTTT. It is translated as CASSYGATGELFF.

This clone was seen more than once but under ten times. The genes are TRBV28 and TRBJ1-5, with D uncertain. This CDR3 contains 12 residues. The V gene lost 6 bases and the J gene lost 9 bases, with 12 bases spanning the gap. Per the germline V gene, CDR1 is MDHEN and CDR2 is SYDVKM. In DNA form, the CDR3 reads TGTGCCAGCAGCCCCCCTCATCGGCCCCAGCATTTT. Translated, it gives CASSPPHRPQHF.

The chain employs TRBV7-9 and TRBJ2-2; the D gene is possibly TRBD1 (6 bases). V lost 5 bases to trimming and J lost 7 bases, with 17 bases between them. This CDR3 has 15 amino acids. The V gene's germline CDR1 is SEHNR and CDR2 FQNEAQ (reference sequence). The CDR3 nucleotides read TGTGCCAGCAGCAACTTAGGACAGACGGACGGGGAGCTGTTTTTT. This sequence encodes CASSNLGQTDGELFF.

This clone showed up just once. The chain employs TRBV3-1 (or the pseudogene TRBV3-2) and TRBJ1-1; D gene uncertain. Germline CDR1 LGHDT, CDR2 YNNKEL (reference sequence). Between the trimmed V and J ends, which lost 0 bases and 8 bases, there was a span of 16 bases. This CDR3 has 15 residues. CDR3 amino acids: CASSQDLPFRREAFF. The CDR3 bases are TGTGCCAGCAGCCAAGACCTCCCGTTCCGGCGGGAAGCTTTCTTT.

This clone was seen only once. The genes are TRBV25-1 and TRBJ2-7; no clear D gene. Germline V CDR1 and CDR2: MGHDK, SYGVNS. The V and J ends lost 8 bases and 4 bases respectively, with 9 bases between them. This CDR3 comprises 11 residues. The CDR3 region has the DNA TGTGCCAGCGGGAAGTTGTACGAGCAGTACTTC. Translating it yields CASGKLYEQYF.

The chain has TRBV7-6 and TRBJ2-3; TRBD2 aligns across 11 bases. The CDR3 runs to 15 residues. Germline V gives CDR1 SGHVS, CDR2 FNYEAQ. With V trimmed by 5 bases and J by 2 bases, 3 bases remained unmatched. The CDR3 region has the DNA TGTGCCAGCAGCAGGACTAGCGGGCTCACAGATACGCAGTATTTT. This translates into CASSRTSGLTDTQYF.

The chain recombines TRBV4-2 with TRBJ2-7; 11 bases line up with TRBD2. CDR3 length: 17 amino acids. J was trimmed by 4 bases and V by 0 bases; bases with no gene match: 8. Germline V gene sequence: CDR1 LGHNA, CDR2 YNFKEQ. The CDR3 DNA reads TGTGCCAGCAGCCAAGACACTAGCGGGAGTAGGGGATACGAGCAGTACTTC. It codes for CASSQDTSGSRGYEQYF.

The rearrangement links TRBV6-5 to TRBJ1-1; TRBD1 agrees at 9 bases. Unmatched junction bases numbered 11, after V lost 5 bases and J lost 10 bases. Germline V gives CDR1 MNHEY, CDR2 SVGAGI. There are 14 residues in the CDR3. The CDR3 DNA sequence: TGTGCCAGCAGTCCTGGGACAGGGATTTCAAGAGCTTTCTTT. Residues: CASSPGTGISRAFF.

This clone was observed a few times. The chain is built from TRBV12-3 or TRBV12-4 and TRBJ1-6; D is perhaps TRBD1 (6 bases). This CDR3 contains 13 residues. Trimming took 6 bases from V and 6 from J, leaving 9 bases between them. The CDR3 region is CASSRDTNSPLHF. As DNA, the CDR3 is TGTGCCAGCAGCCGGGACACTAATTCACCCCTCCACTTT.

J is TRBJ2-5 and V is TRBV7-8; D gene uncertain. The CDR3 totals 13 residues. Trimming left V 4 bases short and J 5 bases short, with 11 bases between. The germline gives CDR1 SGHVS, CDR2 FQNEAQ. This CDR3 is CASSSYLMETQYF. The CDR3 region has the DNA TGTGCCAGCAGCTCCTATCTAATGGAGACCCAGTACTTC.

This clone was found once. The chain employs TRBV28 and TRBJ2-5; D might be TRBD1 (7 bases). Between the trimmed V and J ends, which lost 3 bases and 7 bases, there was a span of 12 bases. The germline V gene has CDR1 MDHEN and CDR2 SYDVKM. The length of the CDR3 is 13 residues. CDR3 sequence reads: CASSFRQGGTQYF. CDR3 bases: TGTGCCAGCAGTTTCCGACAGGGAGGGACCCAGTACTTC.

This clone is a singleton in its sample. The chain has TRBV6-2 or TRBV6-3 and TRBJ2-5, with D unclear. Trimming cost V 3 bases and J 3 bases, with 2 bases left between them. The V gene's germline CDR1 is MNHEY and CDR2 SVGEGT. The CDR3 extends over 11 amino acids. The CDR3 loop reads CASSYEETQYF. In DNA, the CDR3 is TGTGCCAGCAGTTATGAAGAGACCCAGTACTTC.

The genes are TRBV5-6 and TRBJ2-7; TRBD1 agrees at 8 bases. The V gene's germline CDR1 is SGHDT and CDR2 YYEEEE. This CDR3 spans 14 amino acids. V trimming: 1 base; J trimming: 6 bases; junction bases outside the gene matches: 6. CDR3 sequence: CASSLLRGLSEQYF. DNA of the CDR3: TGTGCCAGCAGCTTGCTCAGGGGGCTATCCGAGCAGTACTTC.

The gene calls are TRBV5-4 and TRBJ2-3; D call uncertain. The CDR3 sequence is 14 residues long. Germline V CDR1 and CDR2: SGHNT, YYREEE (reference sequence). V was cut by 0 bases and J by 3 bases, with 8 bases left in between. The CDR3 bases are TGTGCCAGCAGCTTGGAGACCCCGACAGATACGCAGTATTTT. Translating it yields CASSLETPTDTQYF.

The chain couples TRBV9 to TRBJ1-6; TRBD1 might be the D (5 bases). Germline CDR1 reads SGDLS; CDR2 reads YYNGEE. V lost 3 bases and J 10 bases, leaving 20 bases between the germline ends. The CDR3 consists of 16 residues. CDR3 coding DNA: TGTGCCAGCAGCGGACCCGAGGGCAGGGAGGGATCACCCCTCCACTTT. Translated: CASSGPEGREGSPLHF.

The rearrangement links TRBV6-2 or TRBV6-3 to TRBJ2-7; D is unresolved. The germline V and J ends were trimmed by 0 bases and 1 base, with 16 bases remaining between them. The CDR3 is 17 residues long. Looked up from germline, CDR1 is MNHEY and CDR2 is SVGEGT. The CDR3 sequence is CASSYSLTKGNSYEQYF. CDR3 coding DNA: TGTGCCAGCAGTTACTCTCTGACAAAAGGCAATTCCTACGAGCAGTACTTC.

The CDR3 spells CAYYGTGGRETQYF. CDR3 nucleotides: TGTGCCTATTATGGGACAGGGGGCCGGGAGACCCAGTACTTC. This chain uses TRBV30 with TRBJ2-5, with TRBD1 matching over 12 bases. Looked up from germline, CDR1 is GTSNPN and CDR2 is SVGIG (reference sequence). The CDR3 has 14 amino acids. Trimming cost V 7 bases and J 5 bases; bases outside gene matches: 8.

The rearrangement joins TRBV7-8 to TRBJ1-1; the D gene is possibly TRBD1 (5 bases). Per the germline V gene, CDR1 is SGHVS and CDR2 is FQNEAQ. V gave up 6 bases and J gave up 3 bases, with 11 bases separating them. There are 13 residues in the CDR3. The CDR3 reads CASSRGGDTEAFF. CDR3 nucleotide sequence: TGTGCCAGCAGTCGCGGGGGGGACACTGAAGCTTTCTTT.

This chain joins TRBV18 and TRBJ1-4, with 7 bases that match TRBD1. The CDR3 contains 17 residues. Germline V lookup: CDR1 KGHSH, CDR2 LQKENI. V lost 0 bases, J lost 1 base, and 5 bases stayed unmatched. Here the CDR3 DNA reads TGTGCCAGCTCACCACCGAACAGGGGTGGAACTAATGAAAAACTGTTTTTT. Amino acid sequence: CASSPPNRGGTNEKLFF.

This clone came up a few times. This rearrangement joins TRBV21-1 to TRBJ1-2; no check of the table's D call, TRBD1, against the DNA was made. TRBV21-1 is termed a pseudogene. The CDR3 contains 12 residues. The CDR3 nucleotides are TGTGCCAGCAGCGGACATCGGCGGGGCTACACCTTC. It codes for CASSGHRRGYTF.

The chain employs TRBV10-3 and TRBJ1-1; 9 positions match TRBD1. The CDR3 sequence is 14 residues long. V shed 8 bases, J shed 2 bases, and the junction held 6 bases outside the gene matches. Germline V gene lookup returns CDR1 ENHRY and CDR2 SYGVKD. The CDR3 coding sequence is TGTGCCATCGGGGGACAGGGCCTTAACACTGAAGCTTTCTTT. Translation gives CAIGGQGLNTEAFF.

In this sample, this clone turned up once. The chain uses TRBV5-4 and TRBJ2-5, with 7 nucleotides matching TRBD1. CDR3 length: 15 residues. From germline, CDR1 is SGHNT and CDR2 YYREEE (reference sequence). V lost 0 bases to trimming and J lost 3 bases; unmatched junction nucleotides: 5. The CDR3 reads CASSLGGQEKETQYF. The CDR3 DNA follows: TGTGCCAGCAGCTTGGGTGGACAGGAGAAAGAGACCCAGTACTTC.

V usage is TRBV2 and J usage is TRBJ2-7; weak D call: TRBD1 (5 bases). This CDR3 comprises 13 residues. From germline, CDR1 is SNHLY and CDR2 FYNNEI. V dropped 4 bases and J dropped 1 base, with 8 bases sitting between them. CDR3 coding DNA: TGTGCCAGCAGTGCCCCAGGGTCCTACGAGCAGTACTTC. Amino acids: CASSAPGSYEQYF.

This chain uses TRBV10-3 with TRBJ2-1; TRBD2 aligns across 8 bases. Trimming took 7 bases from V and 1 from J; bases not matched to a gene: 3. Germline CDR1 and CDR2: ENHRY and SYGVKD. This CDR3 contains 14 residues. CDR3 residues: CAIMASGSYNEQFF. CDR3 nucleotides: TGTGCCATCATGGCTAGCGGGTCCTACAATGAGCAGTTCTTC.

This clone was counted once. This chain links TRBV5-6 with TRBJ1-2; no firm D call. Germline CDR1 is SGHDT and CDR2 is YYEEEE. This CDR3 has 13 residues. The V end was cut by 0 bases, the J end by 6 bases, with 9 bases between. CDR3 in amino acids: CASSLDGRNGYTF. The CDR3 DNA follows: TGTGCCAGCAGCTTGGACGGAAGGAATGGCTACACCTTC.

V and J are TRBV11-2 and TRBJ2-7; TRBD2 matches 11 bases. The germline V gene encodes CDR1 SGHAT and CDR2 FQNNGV. The CDR3 totals 16 residues. J gave up 2 bases and V 4 bases, and 7 bases lay outside the gene matches. The CDR3 DNA follows: TGTGCCAGCAGCTCTATCAGACTAGCGGGGACCTACGAGCAGTACTTC. Protein product: CASSSIRLAGTYEQYF.